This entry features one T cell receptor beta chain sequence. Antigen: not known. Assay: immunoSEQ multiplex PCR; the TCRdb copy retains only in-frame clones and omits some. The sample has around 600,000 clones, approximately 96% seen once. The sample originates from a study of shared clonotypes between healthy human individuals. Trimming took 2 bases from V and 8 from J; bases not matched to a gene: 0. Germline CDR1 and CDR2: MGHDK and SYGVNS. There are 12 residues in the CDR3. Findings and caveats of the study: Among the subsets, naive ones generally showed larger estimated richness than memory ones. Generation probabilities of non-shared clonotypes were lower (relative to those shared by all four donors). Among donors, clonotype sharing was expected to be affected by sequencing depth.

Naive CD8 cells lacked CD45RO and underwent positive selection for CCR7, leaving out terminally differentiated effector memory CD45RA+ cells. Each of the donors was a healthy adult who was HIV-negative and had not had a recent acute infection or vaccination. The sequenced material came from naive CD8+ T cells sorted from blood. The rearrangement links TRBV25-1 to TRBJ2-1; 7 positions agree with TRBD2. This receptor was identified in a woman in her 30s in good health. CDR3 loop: CASSEGGDEQFF. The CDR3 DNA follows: TGTGCCAGCAGTGAAGGGGGGGATGAGCAGTTCTTC. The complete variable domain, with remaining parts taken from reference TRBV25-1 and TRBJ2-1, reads EADIYQTPRYLVIGTGKKITLECSQTMGHDKMYWYQQDPGMELHLIHYSYGVNSTEKGDLSSESTVSRIRTEHFPLTLESARPSHTSQYLCASSEGGDEQFFGPGTRLTVL.